Listed here are 27 T cell receptor beta chains from one sample, sequenced in a study of OX40 agonist ivuxolimab in advanced cancers. This table comes from immunoSEQ multiplex PCR, and its TCRdb copy is limited to in-frame clones, with some not included. The sample yields about 61,000 clones, around four fifths seen once. Source: CD4+ or CD8+ T cells sorted from blood, taken in a trial of the OX40 agonist ivuxolimab. These receptors were taken from an adult with an advanced solid tumor such as melanoma, head and neck, liver or kidney cancer.

In DNA, the CDR3 is TGTGCCAGCAGCGTACAGGGGGTCAGAAACACCATATATTTT. Amino acids: CASSVQGVRNTIYF. The gene calls are TRBV5-4 and TRBJ1-3, with 8 bases fitting TRBD1. The germline V gene encodes CDR1 SGHNT and CDR2 YYREEE (reference sequence). Trimming removed 4 bases from V and 5 bases from J; junction bases left unmatched: 5. The CDR3 spans 14 residues.

This chain joins TRBV7-6 and TRBJ2-5; 8 bases agree with TRBD2. This CDR3 region has 15 residues. The germline gives CDR1 SGHVS, CDR2 FNYEAQ. With V trimmed by 2 bases and J by 5 bases, 7 bases remained unmatched. CDR3 DNA sequence: TGTGCCAGCAGCTTACGGGGGGGGGCCGTGGAGACCCAGTACTTC. Translation: CASSLRGGAVETQYF.

This clone has just one count. In nucleotides, the CDR3 is TGTGCCAGCAGCGATAGCGGGGACAGCACAGATACGCAGTATTTT. The encoded protein is CASSDSGDSTDTQYF. The chain links TRBV28 to TRBJ2-3; 8 bases align to TRBD2. The CDR3 loop spans 15 amino acids. V shed 6 bases and J 0 bases; nucleotides not matched to a gene: 5. From germline, CDR1 is MDHEN and CDR2 SYDVKM.

This clone was seen a handful of times. In nucleotides, the CDR3 is TGTGCCAGCAGCGTAGTGGAATTCACCGGGGAGCTGTTTTTT. Protein: CASSVVEFTGELFF. V and J are TRBV9 and TRBJ2-2; unclear D gene. V was shortened by 0 bases and J by 4 bases, with 7 bases between the two germline ends. CDR1 and CDR2 (germline): SGDLS, YYNGEE. This CDR3 contains 14 residues.

The rearrangement uses TRBV4-1 and TRBJ1-2; 8 bases match TRBD1. This CDR3 region has 14 residues. Germline lookup yields CDR1 MGHRA and CDR2 YSYEKL. Trimming cost V 6 bases and J 1 base; bases outside gene matches: 4. CDR3 nucleotides: TGCGCCAGCAGAAGGACAGGGAGTAACTATGGCTACACCTTC. This gives the protein CASRRTGSNYGYTF.

V usage is TRBV19 and J usage is TRBJ1-1, with TRBD1 matching over 8 bases. V dropped 6 bases and J dropped 0; count of bases not matched to a gene: 6. Germline loops: CDR1 LNHDA, CDR2 SQIVND (reference sequence). This CDR3 comprises 15 residues. The CDR3 region has the DNA TGTGCCAGTAGAAAAACAGGGGGAGTGAACACTGAAGCTTTCTTT. It translates to CASRKTGGVNTEAFF.

The genes are TRBV29-1 and TRBJ1-1, with TRBD1 matching 12 bases. The CDR3 consists of 15 residues. The germline CDR1 and CDR2 sequences are SQVTM and ANQGSEA. Trimming cost V 6 bases and J 4 bases; bases outside gene matches: 9. This chain's CDR3 is CSVSGGQGATTEAFF. CDR3 bases: TGCAGCGTCTCAGGGGGACAGGGGGCAACCACTGAAGCTTTCTTT.

V is TRBV5-1 and J is TRBJ2-7; TRBD1 aligns across 9 bases. Looked up from germline, CDR1 is SGHRS and CDR2 is YFSETQ. Trimming removed 4 bases from V and 2 bases from J; junction bases left unmatched: 4. This CDR3 comprises 14 residues. The CDR3 loop is CASSQGQGPYEQYF. CDR3 in DNA: TGCGCCAGCAGCCAGGGACAGGGACCCTACGAGCAGTACTTC.

Written as DNA, the CDR3 is TGTGCCAGCAGTTACTCGACAGCCTCCAATCAGCCCCAGCATTTT. Its translation is CASSYSTASNQPQHF. The gene calls are TRBV6-5 and TRBJ1-5; perhaps TRBD1 as D (5 bases). The CDR3 is 15 residues long. V was clipped by 0 bases and J by 3 bases, with 9 bases between them. CDR1 is MNHEY and CDR2 is SVGAGI in the germline V gene.

The chain recombines TRBV27 with TRBJ2-2; possible D gene TRBD2, 6 bases. The length of the CDR3 is 13 residues. Germline V CDR1 and CDR2: MNHEY, SMNVEV (reference sequence). Trimming shortened V by 10 bases and J by 0 bases, and 9 bases separated the two germline ends. In DNA, the CDR3 is TGTGCCACCTCGGGGGCGAACACCGGGGAGCTGTTTTTT. Encoded protein: CATSGANTGELFF.

Only a few counts were recorded for this clone. CDR3 sequence reads: CASSLKTGDTEQFF. The CDR3, as DNA: TGTGCCAGCAGTTTAAAGACAGGGGACACGGAGCAGTTCTTC. The chain carries TRBV28 and TRBJ2-1; 8 nucleotides align to TRBD1. V trimming: 2 bases; J trimming: 10 bases; junction bases outside the gene matches: 7. Germline values: CDR1 MDHEN, CDR2 SYDVKM. The CDR3 extends over 14 amino acids.

The chain couples TRBV2 to TRBJ1-6; TRBD1 matches at 7 bases. Germline-derived CDR1 and CDR2 are SNHLY and FYNNEI. The CDR3 is made up of 16 amino acids. Trimming removed 3 bases from V and 6 bases from J; junction bases left unmatched: 8. CDR3 nucleotides: TGTGCCAGCAGTGAGACCGGGACAGCGGCTAATTCACCCCTCCACTTT. Translation gives CASSETGTAANSPLHF.

This clone has only one observation. The chain is built from TRBV9 and TRBJ1-2, with TRBD1 matching over 8 bases. The germline CDR1 and CDR2 sequences are SGDLS and YYNGEE. The V segment lost 0 bases and the J segment 8 bases; nucleotides outside the gene matches: 3. The CDR3 loop spans 13 amino acids. The CDR3 here is CASSVGRGQGYTF. The CDR3 DNA reads TGTGCCAGCAGCGTAGGCAGGGGGCAAGGCTACACCTTC.

The chain couples TRBV19 to TRBJ1-5, with 9 bases matching TRBD1. This CDR3 is built from 16 residues. Germline trimming cut 1 base from V and 7 bases from J; bases unmatched to any gene: 8. Germline CDR1 is LNHDA and CDR2 is SQIVND (reference sequence). The CDR3 here is CASSIVRTGVGQPQHF. In DNA form, the CDR3 reads TGTGCCAGTAGTATAGTGAGGACAGGGGTCGGACAGCCCCAGCATTTT.

V usage is TRBV11-3 and J usage is TRBJ1-2; D possibly corresponds to TRBD1 (5 bases). V was shortened by 5 bases and J by 2 bases, with 9 bases between the two germline ends. Germline-derived CDR1 and CDR2 are SGHNT and YENEEA. This CDR3 is built from 13 residues. The chain's CDR3 is CASSPDTNYGYTF. CDR3 coding DNA: TGTGCCAGCAGCCCGGACACAAACTATGGCTACACCTTC. The variable domain in full, with the rest retrieved from reference TRBV11-3 and TRBJ1-2, is EAGVVQSPRYKIIEKKQPVAFWCNPISGHNTLYWYLQNLGQGPELLIRYENEEAVDDSQLPKDRFSAERLKGVDSTLKIQPAELGDSAVYLCASSPDTNYGYTFGSGTRLTVV.

V gene TRBV5-5 combines with J gene TRBJ1-6; D ambiguous. The CDR3 loop spans 14 amino acids. The germline CDR1 and CDR2 sequences are SGHKS and YYEKEE (reference sequence). V was cut by 2 bases and J by 7 bases, with 10 bases left in between. The CDR3 spells CASSFLETNSPLHF. The CDR3, as DNA: TGTGCCAGCAGCTTTCTGGAAACAAATTCACCCCTCCACTTT.

The rearrangement joins TRBV6-5 to TRBJ2-7, with a tentative D call TRBD2 (6 bases). The V and J ends lost 2 bases and 4 bases respectively, with 12 bases between them. Germline CDR1 reads MNHEY; CDR2 reads SVGAGI. This CDR3 contains 14 residues. The DNA of the CDR3 is TGTGCCAGCAGTTACGACGGAGGGTGGTACGAGCAGTACTTC. Its protein product is CASSYDGGWYEQYF.

The V gene is TRBV7-8, the J gene TRBJ1-1, with D perhaps matching TRBD1 (6 bases). CDR1 and CDR2 from the germline V gene are SGHVS and FQNEAQ. The CDR3 runs to 13 residues. Trimming stripped 5 bases from V and 3 bases from J, with 10 bases between. CDR3 sequence (DNA): TGTGCCAGCAGCGCCCGACAGGACACTGAAGCTTTCTTT. Protein sequence: CASSARQDTEAFF. The variable domain in full, completed from reference TRBV7-8 and TRBJ1-1, reads GAGVSQSPRYKVAKRGQDVALRCDPISGHVSLFWYQQALGQGPEFLTYFQNEAQLDKSGLPSDRFFAERPEGSVSTLKIQRTQQEDSAVYLCASSARQDTEAFFGQGTRLTVV.

This CDR3 reads CASTADAPLTEAFF. For the CDR3, the DNA is TGTGCCAGCACCGCCGACGCCCCACTCACTGAAGCTTTCTTT. The chain combines TRBV2 with TRBJ1-1; D call uncertain. Trimming pared 7 bases from V and 4 bases from J, leaving 16 bases between. CDR3 size: 14 residues. The V gene's germline CDR1 is SNHLY and CDR2 FYNNEI.

The rearrangement uses TRBV7-2 and TRBJ2-3; 7 positions agree with TRBD1. Germline loops: CDR1 SGHTA, CDR2 FQGNSA. The CDR3 totals 14 residues. Unmatched junction bases numbered 3, after V lost 2 bases and J lost 4 bases. The CDR3, as DNA: TGTGCCAGCAGCTTAAACCAGGGGGCAGATACGCAGTATTTT. Protein product: CASSLNQGADTQYF.

The chain uses TRBV7-6 and TRBJ1-5, with 7 bases lining up with TRBD1. The junction had 14 bases not matched to a gene; V was cut back by 5 bases and J by 4 bases. CDR1 SGHVS and CDR2 FNYEAQ come from the germline V gene. The CDR3 has 17 amino acids. For the CDR3, the DNA is TGTGCCAGCAGCCTGACAGCCGGGACAGATTTGAATCAGCCCCAGCATTTT. Its protein product is CASSLTAGTDLNQPQHF.

V usage is TRBV7-9 and J usage is TRBJ2-7; 9 nucleotides align to TRBD1. The CDR3 has 16 amino acids. CDR1 and CDR2 from the germline V gene are SEHNR and FQNEAQ (reference sequence). The trim removed 5 bases at V and 7 bases at J, leaving 15 bases unmatched. For the CDR3, the DNA is TGTGCCAGCAGCCCCGATCCGGGACAGGGAAAGGGGGAGCAGTACTTC. This gives the protein CASSPDPGQGKGEQYF.

The V call is TRBV19, the J call TRBJ1-5; D unclear. This CDR3 contains 16 residues. The V and J ends lost 7 bases and 0 bases respectively, with 16 bases between them. CDR1 and CDR2 from the germline V gene are LNHDA and SQIVND (reference sequence). CDR3 region: CASTQLNPTSNQPQHF. The CDR3 bases are TGTGCCAGTACCCAACTCAATCCTACTAGCAATCAGCCCCAGCATTTT.

The rearrangement links TRBV28 to TRBJ1-1; 7 bases fit TRBD1. Losses at the gene ends were 6 bases for V and 3 bases for J; bases not matched to a gene: 4. The germline V gene has CDR1 MDHEN and CDR2 SYDVKM. The CDR3 spans 13 residues. CDR3 sequence: CASSQGGYTEAFF. In DNA form, the CDR3 reads TGTGCCAGCAGCCAAGGGGGCTACACTGAAGCTTTCTTT.

The chain couples TRBV30 to TRBJ1-5, with TRBD1 matching over 8 bases. This CDR3 contains 16 residues. V shed 2 bases, J shed 1 base, and the junction held 7 bases outside the gene matches. CDR1 is GTSNPN, CDR2 SVGIG, per germline (reference sequence). This CDR3 is CAWSQGTGGSNQPQHF. CDR3 coding DNA: TGTGCCTGGAGTCAGGGTACAGGGGGAAGCAATCAGCCCCAGCATTTT.

V gene TRBV30 combines with J gene TRBJ2-3; 12 bases are shared with TRBD2. Germline lookup yields CDR1 GTSNPN and CDR2 SVGIG (reference sequence). The V and J ends lost 5 bases and 4 bases, in that order; junction bases with no gene match: 1. The CDR3 is 13 amino acids. The CDR3 here is CAWASGGADTQYF. CDR3 coding DNA: TGTGCCTGGGCTAGCGGGGGGGCAGATACGCAGTATTTT.

CDR3 sequence (DNA): TGTGCCAGCACCCTTGGAGGGGGTGGGGGGAGAGGGGAGACCCAGTACTTC. Encoded protein: CASTLGGGGGRGETQYF. The V and J genes are TRBV5-4 and TRBJ2-5; TRBD1 or TRBD2 may be the D gene (6 bases each). Germline values: CDR1 SGHNT, CDR2 YYREEE (reference sequence). There are 17 residues in the CDR3. The germline V and J ends were trimmed by 6 bases and 5 bases, with 26 bases remaining between them.